Listed here are 12 T cell receptor beta chains from one sample, sequenced in a study of T cell responses to AZD1222 COVID-19 vaccine. Measured with immunoSEQ multiplex PCR; TCRdb has only the in-frame clones, and not every one. The repertoire has more than 150,000 clones, almost 95% of them found once; the top ten carry 8% to 13%. The input for sequencing was peripheral blood, taken on day 0 of AZD1222 vaccination. Receptor source: an adult in good health.

The chain combines TRBV30 with TRBJ1-6; TRBD1 is a possible D gene (5 bases). Per the germline V gene, CDR1 is GTSNPN and CDR2 is SVGIG (reference sequence). Deletions cut 1 base from V and 4 bases from J, with 5 bases between. This CDR3 spans 13 amino acids. The CDR3 region is CAWSGQYNSPLHF. For the CDR3, the DNA is TGTGCCTGGAGTGGACAGTATAATTCACCCCTCCACTTT.

The chain joins TRBV27 to TRBJ1-2; 8 bases are shared with TRBD1. The CDR3 loop spans 12 amino acids. CDR1 is MNHEY, CDR2 SMNVEV, per germline (reference sequence). The ends lost 8 bases at V and 2 bases at J; junction bases unmatched: 1. The CDR3 region has the DNA TGTGCCAGCTGGACAGGGAACTATGGCTACACCTTC. Its translation is CASWTGNYGYTF.

The V call is TRBV19, the J call TRBJ2-2, with D maybe TRBD1 (6 bases). Trimming took 10 bases from V and 7 from J, leaving 13 bases between them. Germline values: CDR1 LNHDA, CDR2 SQIVND (reference sequence). The CDR3 runs to 12 residues. CDR3 sequence: CATQGSGGELFF. The CDR3 nucleotides read TGTGCCACACAGGGTTCGGGCGGGGAGCTGTTTTTT.

The rearrangement links TRBV6-6 to TRBJ1-3; D uncertain. This CDR3 contains 12 residues. Germline V CDR1 and CDR2: MNHNY, SVGAGI (reference sequence). V lost 5 bases, J lost 4 bases, and 6 bases lay in between. CDR3 nucleotide sequence: TGTGCCAGCAGTACCGTAGGAAACACCATATATTTT. Amino acid sequence: CASSTVGNTIYF.

This chain connects TRBV7-6 to TRBJ2-3, with a possible D match to TRBD2 (5 bases). CDR3 size: 13 residues. The V gene's germline CDR1 is SGHVS and CDR2 FNYEAQ. Deletions cut 3 bases from V and 3 bases from J, with 7 bases between. The CDR3 is CASSFTGTDTQYF. CDR3 nucleotide sequence: TGTGCCAGCAGCTTTACGGGGACAGATACGCAGTATTTT.

The chain is built from TRBV6-2 or TRBV6-3 and TRBJ2-2; 14 bases line up with TRBD2. The ends lost 5 bases at V and 6 bases at J; junction bases unmatched: 2. CDR3 length equals 15 residues. Germline CDR1 and CDR2: MNHEY and SVGEGT. CDR3 DNA: TGTGCCAGCAGTACGACTAGCGGGGGGGCCGGGGAGCTGTTTTTT. This gives the protein CASSTTSGGAGELFF.

The V call is TRBV4-1, the J call TRBJ2-3; perhaps TRBD2 as D (6 bases). V gave up 4 bases and J gave up 3 bases, with 14 bases separating them. Germline V CDR1 and CDR2: MGHRA, YSYEKL. This CDR3 is 15 amino acids long. The CDR3 DNA sequence: TGCGCCAGCAGCCCGAGACATAGCGGAACAGATACGCAGTATTTT. Its translation is CASSPRHSGTDTQYF.

The chain carries TRBV10-2 and TRBJ2-1; D gene uncertain. Germline values: CDR1 WSHSY, CDR2 SAAADI. Trimming left V 2 bases short and J 7 bases short, with 21 bases between. The CDR3 spans 17 residues. The CDR3, as DNA: TGCGCCAGCAGTGAGCCGTTCCTAGGAGCGAGTGGGAATGAGCAGTTCTTC. This translates into CASSEPFLGASGNEQFF.

The genes are TRBV14 and TRBJ1-6, with D maybe TRBD1 (6 bases). CDR1 is SGHDN, CDR2 FVKESK, per germline. CDR3 length equals 14 residues. The V and J ends lost 4 bases and 6 bases respectively, with 10 bases between them. CDR3 residues: CASSLTGSNSPLHF. The CDR3 DNA sequence: TGTGCCAGCAGCCTGACAGGTTCTAATTCACCCCTCCACTTT.

This clone appeared once. The chain is built from TRBV6-2 or TRBV6-3 and TRBJ2-7; 7 bases agree with TRBD1. The V gene's germline CDR1 is MNHEY and CDR2 SVGEGT. V lost 6 bases, J lost 5 bases, and 7 bases stayed unmatched. CDR3 length: 13 residues. The CDR3 DNA reads as TGTGCCAGCAGCCGACAGGGTATCCACGAGCAGTACGTC. This translates into CASSRQGIHEQYV.

The rearrangement joins TRBV7-2 to TRBJ1-1; D uncertain. The germline CDR1 and CDR2 sequences are SGHTA and FQGNSA. Trimming pared 8 bases from V and 3 bases from J, leaving 7 bases between. The CDR3 consists of 11 residues. CDR3 amino acids: CASGSYTEAFF. The CDR3 nucleotides read TGTGCCAGCGGCAGCTACACTGAAGCTTTCTTT.

The chain employs TRBV19 and TRBJ1-5; no reliable D call. The length of the CDR3 is 14 residues. In germline, CDR1 is LNHDA, CDR2 SQIVND (reference sequence). The V end lost 4 bases, the J end lost 3 bases, and 10 bases lay between the germline ends. The CDR3 is CASSTDGFNQPQHF. The CDR3 DNA reads TGTGCCAGTAGTACTGACGGGTTCAATCAGCCCCAGCATTTT.